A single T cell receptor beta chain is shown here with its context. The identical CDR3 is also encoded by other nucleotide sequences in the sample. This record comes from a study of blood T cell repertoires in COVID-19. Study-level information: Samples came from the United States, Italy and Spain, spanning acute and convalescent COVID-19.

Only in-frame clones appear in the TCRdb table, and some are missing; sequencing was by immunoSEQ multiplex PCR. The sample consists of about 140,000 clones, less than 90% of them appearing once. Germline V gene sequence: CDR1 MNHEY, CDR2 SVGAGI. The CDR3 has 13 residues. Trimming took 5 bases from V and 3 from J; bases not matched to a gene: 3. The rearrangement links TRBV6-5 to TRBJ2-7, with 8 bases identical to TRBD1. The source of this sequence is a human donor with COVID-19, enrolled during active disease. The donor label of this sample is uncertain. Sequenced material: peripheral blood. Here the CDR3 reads CASSLDRGYEQYF. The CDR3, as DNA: TGTGCCAGCAGTCTAGACAGGGGCTACGAGCAGTACTTC.